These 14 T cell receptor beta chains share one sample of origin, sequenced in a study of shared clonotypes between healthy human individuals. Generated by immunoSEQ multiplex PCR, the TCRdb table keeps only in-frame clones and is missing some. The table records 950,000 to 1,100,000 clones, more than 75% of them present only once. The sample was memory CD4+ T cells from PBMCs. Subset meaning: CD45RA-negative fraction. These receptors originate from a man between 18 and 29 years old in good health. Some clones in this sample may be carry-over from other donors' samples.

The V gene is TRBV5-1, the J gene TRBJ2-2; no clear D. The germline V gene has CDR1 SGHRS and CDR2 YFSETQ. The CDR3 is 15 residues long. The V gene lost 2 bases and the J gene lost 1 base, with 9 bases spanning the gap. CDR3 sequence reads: CASSFPGRNTGELFF. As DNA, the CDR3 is TGCGCCAGCAGCTTCCCCGGACGGAACACCGGGGAGCTGTTTTTT.

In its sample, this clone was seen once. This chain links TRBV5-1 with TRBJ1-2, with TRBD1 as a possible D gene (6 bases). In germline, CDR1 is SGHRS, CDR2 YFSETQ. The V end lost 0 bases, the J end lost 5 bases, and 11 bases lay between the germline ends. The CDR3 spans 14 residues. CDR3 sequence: CASSLEGVSYGYTF. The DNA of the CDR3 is TGCGCCAGCAGCTTGGAGGGGGTTTCTTATGGCTACACCTTC.

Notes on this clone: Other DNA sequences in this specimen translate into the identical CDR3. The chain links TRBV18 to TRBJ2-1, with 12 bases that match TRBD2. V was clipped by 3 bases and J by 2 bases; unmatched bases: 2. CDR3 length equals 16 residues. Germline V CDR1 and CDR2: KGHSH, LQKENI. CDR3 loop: CASSPGLAGTYNEQFF. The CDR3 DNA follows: TGTGCCAGCTCACCGGGACTAGCGGGCACCTACAATGAGCAGTTCTTC.

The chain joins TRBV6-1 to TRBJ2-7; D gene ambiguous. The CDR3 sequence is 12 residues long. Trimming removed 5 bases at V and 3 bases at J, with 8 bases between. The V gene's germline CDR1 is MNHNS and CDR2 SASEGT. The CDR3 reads CASSQTFYEQYF. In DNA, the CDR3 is TGTGCCAGCAGTCAGACATTCTACGAGCAGTACTTC.

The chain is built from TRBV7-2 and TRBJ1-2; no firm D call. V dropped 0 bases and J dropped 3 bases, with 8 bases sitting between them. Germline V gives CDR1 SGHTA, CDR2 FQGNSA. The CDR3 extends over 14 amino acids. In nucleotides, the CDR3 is TGTGCCAGCAGCTTAGCTCGGGGTGACTATGGCTACACCTTC. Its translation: CASSLARGDYGYTF.

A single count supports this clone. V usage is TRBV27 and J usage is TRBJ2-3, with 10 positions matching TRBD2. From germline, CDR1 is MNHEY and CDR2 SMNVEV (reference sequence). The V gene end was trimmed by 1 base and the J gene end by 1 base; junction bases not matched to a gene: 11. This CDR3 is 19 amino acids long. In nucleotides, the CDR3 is TGTGCCAGCAGTTTATTCGGGCTAGCGGGAGCTCCTGGCACAGATACGCAGTATTTT. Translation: CASSLFGLAGAPGTDTQYF.

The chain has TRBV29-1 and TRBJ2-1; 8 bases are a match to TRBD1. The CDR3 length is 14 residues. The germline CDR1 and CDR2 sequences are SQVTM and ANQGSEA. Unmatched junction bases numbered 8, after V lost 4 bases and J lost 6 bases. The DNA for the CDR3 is TGCAGCGTTGCCCATCAGGGGGCCTCCAATGAGCAGTTCTTC. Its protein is CSVAHQGASNEQFF.

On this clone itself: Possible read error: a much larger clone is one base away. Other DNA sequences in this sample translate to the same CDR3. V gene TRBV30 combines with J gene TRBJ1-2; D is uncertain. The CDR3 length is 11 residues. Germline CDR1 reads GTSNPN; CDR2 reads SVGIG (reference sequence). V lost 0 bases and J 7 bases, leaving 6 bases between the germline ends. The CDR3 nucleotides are TGTGCCTGGAGTGTACGGGTTGGCTACACCTTC. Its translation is CAWSVRVGYTF.

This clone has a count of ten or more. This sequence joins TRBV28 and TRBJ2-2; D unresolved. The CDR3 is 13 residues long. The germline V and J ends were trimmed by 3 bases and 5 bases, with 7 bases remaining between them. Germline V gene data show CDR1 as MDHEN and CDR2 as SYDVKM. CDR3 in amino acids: CASSFRSTGELFF. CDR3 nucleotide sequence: TGTGCCAGCAGTTTTCGGTCAACCGGGGAGCTGTTTTTT.

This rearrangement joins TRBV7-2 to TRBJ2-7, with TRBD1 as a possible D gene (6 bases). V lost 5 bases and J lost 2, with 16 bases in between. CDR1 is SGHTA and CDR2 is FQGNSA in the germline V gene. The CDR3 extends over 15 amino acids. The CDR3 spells CASSPQTGSPYEQYF. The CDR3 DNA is TGTGCCAGCAGCCCTCAGACAGGCAGCCCCTACGAGCAGTACTTC.

CDR3 coding DNA: TGTGCCAGCAGCCGTATCAGGGGCGCGAGTGGCTACACCTTC. Translating it yields CASSRIRGASGYTF. The V gene is TRBV9, the J gene TRBJ1-2, with a tentative D call TRBD1 (6 bases). Germline CDR1 SGDLS, CDR2 YYNGEE. The CDR3 covers 14 residues. Between the trimmed V and J ends, which lost 4 bases and 7 bases, there was a span of 17 bases.

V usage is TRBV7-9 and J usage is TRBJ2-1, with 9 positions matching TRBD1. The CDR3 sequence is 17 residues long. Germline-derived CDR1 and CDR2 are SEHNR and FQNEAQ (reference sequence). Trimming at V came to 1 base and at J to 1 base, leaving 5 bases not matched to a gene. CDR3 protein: CASSLGSGTGSYNEQFF. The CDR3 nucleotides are TGTGCCAGCAGCTTAGGGTCCGGGACAGGGTCCTACAATGAGCAGTTCTTC.

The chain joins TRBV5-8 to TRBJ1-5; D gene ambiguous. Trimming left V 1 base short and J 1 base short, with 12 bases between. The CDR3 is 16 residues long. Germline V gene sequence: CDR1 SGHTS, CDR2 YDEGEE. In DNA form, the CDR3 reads TGTGCCAGCAGCTTGATACGGGGTATAAGCAATCAGCCCCAGCATTTT. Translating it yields CASSLIRGISNQPQHF.

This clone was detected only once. The CDR3 reads CASSWVLGNGYTF. The DNA of the CDR3 is TGTGCCAGCAGCTGGGTATTGGGGAATGGCTACACCTTC. V and J are TRBV5-8 and TRBJ1-2; D gene ambiguous. Germline CDR1 SGHTS, CDR2 YDEGEE. V lost 3 bases and J lost 6, with 12 bases in between. The CDR3 runs to 13 residues.